One T cell receptor (beta chain) is described in this entry. Its target is unknown. The sample comes from a study of cytomegalovirus exposure and HLA in healthy donors. The PCR employed 60 Vbeta primers together with 13 Jbeta primers. TCRdb's table, derived via immunoSEQ multiplex PCR, lists solely in-frame clones and lacks some. The data show under 200,000 clones, 68% seen once. The germline V and J ends were trimmed by 7 bases and 1 base, with 13 bases remaining between them. The CDR3 runs 14 residues. Germline lookup yields CDR1 SEHNR and CDR2 FQNEAQ (reference sequence). Study-wide results and caveats: Among TCR beta chains, those listed as cytomegalovirus-associated numbered approximately 150. In a later analysis, the majority of CMV-associated beta chains seemingly showed HLA restriction.

Sequenced material: PBMCs. The genes are TRBV7-9 and TRBJ1-1; D call uncertain. The sequence came from a man aged 45-65 years in good health and CMV-seronegative. The CDR3 DNA is TGTGCCAGCACTCGCGGGCGGACGAACACTGAAGCTTTCTTT. It translates to CASTRGRTNTEAFF.